The 24 T cell receptor beta chains in this list originate from one sample, sequenced in a study of T cell responses to AZD1222 COVID-19 vaccine. This table comes from immunoSEQ multiplex PCR, and its TCRdb copy is limited to in-frame clones, with some not included. This table has about 67,000 clones, 84% appearing once. The sequenced sample was peripheral blood, obtained on day 0 of AZD1222 vaccination. The origin of the receptors is an adult in good health.

This chain links TRBV30 with TRBJ2-2; 8 nucleotides match TRBD1. V lost 4 bases and J lost 7; bases outside the gene matches: 11. CDR1 and CDR2 from the germline V gene are GTSNPN and SVGIG (reference sequence). The CDR3 covers 15 residues. The CDR3 DNA reads as TGTGCCTGGACCCCGATCCAGGGGGCGGGCGGGGAGCTGTTTTTT. Translation: CAWTPIQGAGGELFF.

This clone has only a few counts. The rearrangement joins TRBV7-2 to TRBJ1-3; tentative D call: TRBD1 (5 bases). Trimming took off 0 bases at V and 8 bases at J, with 11 bases between the two ends. Germline CDR1 SGHTA, CDR2 FQGNSA. The CDR3 runs 14 residues. The CDR3 DNA is TGTGCCAGCAGCTTAGCGGCAGGAGGGGACACCATATATTTT. Translation gives CASSLAAGGDTIYF.

This clone was found once. The chain combines TRBV5-1 with TRBJ2-5; D tentatively reads TRBD1 or TRBD2 (6 bases each). CDR1 SGHRS and CDR2 YFSETQ come from the germline V gene. Trimming left V 4 bases short and J 5 bases short, with 18 bases between. The CDR3 runs to 15 residues. The CDR3 sequence: CASSPDGGRGETQYF. The CDR3 DNA reads as TGCGCCAGCAGCCCAGATGGGGGGCGAGGCGAGACCCAGTACTTC.

The chain combines TRBV13 with TRBJ2-1, with TRBD2 as a possible D gene (5 bases). Germline V CDR1 and CDR2: PRHDT, FYEKMQ (reference sequence). This CDR3 spans 14 amino acids. The V end was cut by 3 bases, the J end by 6 bases, with 12 bases between. In DNA form, the CDR3 reads TGTGCCAGCAGCTTGGCTGGGAGATTCAATGAGCAGTTCTTC. It yields the protein CASSLAGRFNEQFF.

The genes are TRBV6-5 and TRBJ1-6; TRBD1 is a possible D gene (5 bases). This CDR3 contains 14 residues. Germline CDR1 reads MNHEY; CDR2 reads SVGAGI. Trimming cost V 2 bases and J 7 bases, with 9 bases left between them. Written as DNA, the CDR3 is TGTGCCAGCAGTTACGGGACTGAGAATTCACCCCTCCACTTT. Protein product: CASSYGTENSPLHF.

This clone was counted only a few times. The genes are TRBV24-1 and TRBJ2-3; the D gene is possibly TRBD1 (6 bases). The CDR3 is 14 residues long. Trimming shortened V by 7 bases and J by 2 bases, and 12 bases separated the two germline ends. Germline V gene lookup returns CDR1 KGHDR and CDR2 SFDVKD. The CDR3 DNA follows: TGTGCCACCAGCTCAGGGGCCTCCACAGATACGCAGTATTTT. This gives the protein CATSSGASTDTQYF.

The rearrangement joins TRBV7-6 to TRBJ2-5, with 11 bases aligning to TRBD1. Germline lookup yields CDR1 SGHVS and CDR2 FNYEAQ. The CDR3 runs 15 residues. After removal of 5 bases from V and 5 bases from J, the junction contained 7 bases not matched to a gene. The CDR3 coding sequence is TGTGCCAGCAGCATTGGGACAGGGGGAAGGGAGACCCAGTACTTC. It codes for CASSIGTGGRETQYF.

The chain has TRBV29-1 and TRBJ2-2, with 9 bases matching TRBD1. The junction had 11 bases not matched to a gene; V was cut back by 3 bases and J by 6 bases. CDR3 length: 16 residues. From germline, CDR1 is SQVTM and CDR2 ANQGSEA. The CDR3 spells CSVDPGGQGNAGELFF. The CDR3 coding sequence is TGCAGCGTTGACCCGGGGGGACAGGGTAATGCCGGGGAGCTGTTTTTT.

The chain carries TRBV28 and TRBJ2-1; D perhaps matches TRBD2 (6 bases). This CDR3 has 14 amino acids. V was pared by 3 bases and J by 9 bases, with 15 bases between. Germline loops: CDR1 MDHEN, CDR2 SYDVKM. In DNA form, the CDR3 reads TGTGCCAGCAGTTTGGCGGCGGGGTTAGGTGAGCAGTTCTTC. Protein product: CASSLAAGLGEQFF.

This clone was seen once. The chain employs TRBV6-6 and TRBJ1-4, with D unresolved. V lost 2 bases, J lost 7 bases, and 11 bases lay in between. The V gene's germline CDR1 is MNHNY and CDR2 SVGAGI (reference sequence). The CDR3 is 14 amino acids. CDR3 bases: TGTGCCAGCAGTTACGGGTTAGAGGGTGAAAAACTGTTTTTT. Translated: CASSYGLEGEKLFF.

This chain uses TRBV18 with TRBJ2-1; the D is unclear. V was pared by 3 bases and J by 12 bases, with 12 bases between. CDR1 and CDR2 from the germline V gene are KGHSH and LQKENI. The CDR3 is 12 residues long. Here the CDR3 reads CASSPAGVWQFF. CDR3 coding DNA: TGTGCCAGCTCACCTGCTGGCGTATGGCAGTTCTTC. Variable domain in full (rest from reference TRBV18 and TRBJ2-1): NAGVMQNPRHLVRRRGQEARLRCSPMKGHSHVYWYRQLPEEGLKFMVYLQKENIIDESGMPKERFSAEFPKEGPSILRIQQVVRGDSAAYFCASSPAGVWQFFGPGTRLTVL.

This chain connects TRBV6-7 to TRBJ1-6, with D perhaps TRBD1 (6 bases). TRBV6-7 is an ORF, with its function uncertain. This CDR3 is 20 amino acids long. The germline V and J ends were trimmed by 2 bases and 0 bases, with 20 bases remaining between them. The CDR3 DNA reads TGTGCCAGCAGTTACGAAGACAGGACTCCCACCAGCTCCTATAATTCACCCCTCCACTTT. Protein sequence: CASSYEDRTPTSSYNSPLHF.

The chain has TRBV11-2 and TRBJ2-7, with unresolved D. The V gene lost 0 bases and the J gene lost 0 bases, with 12 bases spanning the gap. Germline V gene data show CDR1 as SGHAT and CDR2 as FQNNGV. This CDR3 spans 16 amino acids. CDR3 DNA sequence: TGTGCCAGCAGCTTAGAATGGACCTCCAGCTCCTACGAGCAGTACTTC. Amino acids: CASSLEWTSSSYEQYF. The entire variable domain, with the rest obtained from reference TRBV11-2 and TRBJ2-7, is as follows: EAGVAQSPRYKIIEKRQSVAFWCNPISGHATLYWYQQILGQGPKLLIQFQNNGVVDDSQLPKDRFSAERLKGVDSTLKIQPAKLEDSAVYLCASSLEWTSSSYEQYFGPGTRLTVT.

The chain employs TRBV28 and TRBJ2-5; 8 nucleotides agree with TRBD2. The V and J ends lost 9 bases and 4 bases, in that order; junction bases with no gene match: 7. The CDR3 runs to 13 residues. In germline, CDR1 is MDHEN, CDR2 SYDVKM. The chain's CDR3 is CASALGGGETQYF. As DNA, the CDR3 is TGTGCCAGTGCCCTCGGGGGGGGAGAGACCCAGTACTTC.

The V call is TRBV5-1, the J call TRBJ2-3, with D perhaps matching TRBD1 (6 bases). There are 20 residues in the CDR3. Per germline, CDR1 SGHRS and CDR2 YFSETQ. The germline V and J ends were trimmed by 3 bases and 2 bases, with 28 bases remaining between them. CDR3 protein: CASSWTVYHTQGSNTDTQYF. CDR3 DNA sequence: TGCGCCAGCAGCTGGACCGTATATCACACCCAGGGGAGTAACACAGATACGCAGTATTTT. The variable domain in full, with the rest retrieved from reference TRBV5-1 and TRBJ2-3, is KAGVTQTPRYLIKTRGQQVTLSCSPISGHRSVSWYQQTPGQGLQFLFEYFSETQRNKGNFPGRFSGRQFSNSRSEMNVSTLELGDSALYLCASSWTVYHTQGSNTDTQYFGPGTRLTVL.

The chain links TRBV4-2 to TRBJ2-5; D may correspond to TRBD1 or TRBD2 (5 bases each). CDR1 and CDR2 (germline): LGHNA, YNFKEQ. The CDR3 extends over 16 amino acids. Trimming cost V 4 bases and J 3 bases, with 18 bases left between them. CDR3 nucleotide sequence: TGTGCCAGCAGCCGCCCCCGGACTTTGGGGGAAGAGACCCAGTACTTC. It yields the protein CASSRPRTLGEETQYF.

Points on this clone: This CDR3 is also generated by other DNA sequences in the sample. CDR3 sequence: CASSQPQGAYNSPLHF. The CDR3 DNA reads TGTGCCAGCAGCCAACCCCAGGGGGCGTATAATTCACCCCTCCACTTT. The chain employs TRBV3-1 (or the pseudogene TRBV3-2) and TRBJ1-6, with 8 positions matching TRBD1. The CDR3 contains 16 residues. V gave up 2 bases and J gave up 4 bases; unmatched junction bases: 4. CDR1 and CDR2 from the germline V gene are LGHDT and YNNKEL (reference sequence).

The chain is built from TRBV7-2 and TRBJ2-2; 10 bases line up with TRBD2. J gave up 7 bases and V 6 bases, and 8 bases lay outside the gene matches. Germline V CDR1 and CDR2: SGHTA, FQGNSA. The CDR3 extends over 15 amino acids. CDR3 in DNA: TGTGCCAGCAGTCGTCGACTAGCGGGTGACGGGGAGCTGTTTTTT. Translation gives CASSRRLAGDGELFF. The full variable domain, with the rest looked up from reference TRBV7-2 and TRBJ2-2, is GAGVSQSPSNKVTEKGKDVELRCDPISGHTALYWYRQSLGQGLEFLIYFQGNSAPDKSGLPSDRFSAERTGGSVSTLTIQRTQQEDSAVYLCASSRRLAGDGELFFGEGSRLTVL.

The chain links TRBV7-3 to TRBJ2-1, with 8 bases aligning to TRBD1. Per the germline V gene, CDR1 is SGHTA and CDR2 is FQGTGA. V lost 4 bases to trimming and J lost 4 bases; unmatched junction nucleotides: 6. The CDR3 is made up of 15 amino acids. CDR3 sequence: CASSSGQGRYNEQFF. CDR3 in DNA: TGTGCCAGCAGCTCAGGACAGGGAAGGTACAATGAGCAGTTCTTC.

The CDR3 here is CGVVATNEKLFF. CDR3 coding DNA: TGTGGGGTAGTTGCAACTAATGAAAAACTGTTTTTT. The V gene is TRBV19, the J gene TRBJ1-4; D not certain. Per the germline V gene, CDR1 is LNHDA and CDR2 is SQIVND (reference sequence). The CDR3 totals 12 residues.

This clone is medium-sized within its sample. V is TRBV19 and J is TRBJ1-1, with unresolved D. Looked up from germline, CDR1 is LNHDA and CDR2 is SQIVND (reference sequence). This CDR3 region has 12 residues. The V and J ends lost 3 bases and 3 bases respectively, with 5 bases between them. The chain's CDR3 is CASSIPDTEAFF. In nucleotides, the CDR3 is TGTGCCAGTAGTATTCCAGACACTGAAGCTTTCTTT.

V is TRBV19 and J is TRBJ1-2; tentative D call: TRBD1 (5 bases). Between the trimmed V and J ends, which lost 3 bases and 4 bases, there was a span of 9 bases. Germline values: CDR1 LNHDA, CDR2 SQIVND (reference sequence). This CDR3 has 13 amino acids. CDR3 sequence (DNA): TGTGCCAGTAGTATTCAGGGACCCTATGGCTACACCTTC. Protein sequence: CASSIQGPYGYTF.

This clone appeared once. The gene calls are TRBV24-1 and TRBJ2-1, with a possible D match to TRBD2 (6 bases). The CDR3 totals 11 residues. Germline V CDR1 and CDR2: KGHDR, SFDVKD. The V end was cut by 9 bases, the J end by 10 bases, with 12 bases between. The CDR3 bases are TGTGCCACCCGCGGGACTGGAGAGCAGTTCTTC. This codes for CATRGTGEQFF.

The chain combines TRBV7-9 with TRBJ1-1; TRBD1 might be the D (5 bases). Trimming removed 5 bases from V and 9 bases from J, with 13 bases in between. Germline V lookup: CDR1 SEHNR, CDR2 FQNEAQ (reference sequence). There are 12 residues in the CDR3. In DNA, the CDR3 is TGTGCCAGCAGCCCGTCGGGGGTACAAGCTTTCTTT. This gives the protein CASSPSGVQAFF.